The clone carrying this T cell receptor (beta chain) was counted once. The CDR3 runs to 15 residues. Germline loops: CDR1 MDHEN, CDR2 SYDVKM. The ends were cut back, 1 base at V and 2 bases at J, with 11 bases in the middle. This sample was included in a study of blood T cell repertoires in COVID-19. Study-wide background: Material from acute and convalescent COVID-19 was sourced from the United States, Italy and Spain.

The assay was immunoSEQ multiplex PCR, and TCRdb's table has in-frame clones only and misses some. Here the sample spans 25,000 or so clones, roughly 94% being singletons. The clonotype comes from a human donor with active COVID-19. The donor label of this sample is uncertain. The chain joins TRBV28 to TRBJ1-2, with TRBD1 as a possible D gene (5 bases). The sample was peripheral blood. The CDR3 bases are TGTGCCAGCAGTTTATACGGCAGGGAAAACTATGGCTACACCTTC. This translates into CASSLYGRENYGYTF.